The rows below give T cell receptor beta chains drawn from one sample of a study of blood T cell repertoires in COVID-19. TCRdb's table, derived via immunoSEQ multiplex PCR, lists solely in-frame clones and lacks some. Of 250,000 or so clones listed, 89% are singletons. Sequencing was carried out using peripheral blood. The receptor source for this set is a middle-aged woman who had recovered from COVID-19. Both conserved end residues are part of each CDR3. A D gene is named only where the DNA matches it firmly. Size tells how often a clone was seen (once, few, many) or the class of an expanded clone, and some rows leave it out.

V gene	J gene	clone size	D gene	CDR3 DNA	CDR3 protein
TRBV7-9	TRBJ1-1	.	TRBD1	TGTGCCAGCAGCCCACCGGGACAGGGTATTGTTACTCAGGACACTGAAGCTTTCTTT	CASSPPGQGIVTQDTEAFF
TRBV28	TRBJ1-6	.	TRBD1	TGTGCCAGCAGTCTCGGGACAGCAGGTTCACCCCTCCACTTT	CASSLGTAGSPLHF
TRBV28	TRBJ2-7	.	TRBD2	TGTGCCAGCAGTTTAGGGCAGAGCGGGGGAATACCTAACGAGCAGTACTTC	CASSLGQSGGIPNEQYF
TRBV5-1	TRBJ2-3	.	TRBD2	TGCGCCAGCAGCTTGTATCCGGGAGGTGCGACAGATACGCAGTATTTT	CASSLYPGGATDTQYF
TRBV9	TRBJ2-3	once	TRBD2	TGTGCCAGCAGCGTAGCAGCTAGCGGGACACACGCGAATACGCAGTATTTT	CASSVAASGTHANTQYF
TRBV5-1	TRBJ1-1	.	.	TGCGCCAGCAGCTTGTTGTCTGGGGGGTCCACTGAAGCTTTCTTT	CASSLLSGGSTEAFF
TRBV18	TRBJ1-5	.	.	TGTGCCAGCTCACCACTTAATGGAACAGTGGTTGTCAATCAGCCCCAGCATTTT	CASSPLNGTVVVNQPQHF
TRBV7-6	TRBJ1-1	.	.	TGTGCCAGCAGCCCCGCATCAGGGGTGACCACTGAAGCTTTCTTT	CASSPASGVTTEAFF
TRBV30	TRBJ1-1	.	TRBD1	TGTGCCTGGTCGGGACAGTTGAACACTGAAGCTTTCTTT	CAWSGQLNTEAFF
TRBV5-4	TRBJ1-3	.	.	TGTGCCAGCAGCCAGGACCCCGGGGTTAACACCATATATTTT	CASSQDPGVNTIYF
TRBV7-6	TRBJ1-6	.	.	TGTGCCAGCAGCTTAGGGCGGAACGCTTATTCACCCCTCCACTTT	CASSLGRNAYSPLHF
TRBV6-6	TRBJ2-7	.	TRBD2	TGTGCCAGCAGGGGGATGACTAGCACCTACGAGCAGTACTTC	CASRGMTSTYEQYF
TRBV5-4	TRBJ1-2	.	.	TGTGCCAGCAGCTGGGGGGGGTCAGCGGATGGCTACACCTTC	CASSWGGSADGYTF
TRBV6-6	TRBJ2-1	.	.	TGTGCCAGCAGCCCGGGTTCCACTGAGCAGTTCTTC	CASSPGSTEQFF
TRBV5-6	TRBJ2-4	.	TRBD1	TGTGCCAGCAGTTGGACAGGGGAAAACATTCAGTACTTC	CASSWTGENIQYF
TRBV10-1	TRBJ2-2	.	.	TGCGCCAGCAGTGACCCAACGGGGAACACCGGGGAGCTGTTTTTT	CASSDPTGNTGELFF